The following is a TCR beta chain sequence with its context. Its recognized antigen is unknown. Nothing much larger sits one base from this clone, and base qualities are not available. The cohort comprised 710 or so healthy bone marrow donors. Cohort members were all nominally healthy when sampled, although unrecorded immune exposures were likely present. The donor tested CMV seronegative, placing the donor among the 350 or so seronegative members of the cohort. A peripheral blood sample was collected from each donor, and TCR beta sequencing was performed on peripheral blood mononuclear cells. The Qiagen DNeasy Blood Extraction Kit was used to extract genomic DNA from the blood cell samples. These data originate in a study of cytomegalovirus exposure and HLA in healthy donors (dated by TCRdb to 2016 to 2017). Background on the whole study: In an earlier analysis of approximately 640 of the donors, 250 to 350 Gb of sequence data and 117 million unique TCR beta sequences from about 179 million T cells were reported. The study aimed to test whether signatures of past pathogen exposure could be identified by cataloging public T cell receptors. Genome-wide SNP genotypes for about 55% of the roughly 670 donors were used in a later genetic analysis, which treated that subset as a discovery cohort. Class I and class II HLA loci were covered by the typing at four-digit resolution. All discovery cohort repertoires had been generated on a single sequencing platform. About 5 DR-DQ haplotypes were handled as single units for association and clustering, since linkage in the cohort was strong. An earlier analysis of fewer than 750 of the donors used high-throughput TCR beta sequencing to judge whether each TCR beta V gene segment behaved as functional or pseudogenic. Using immunosequencing, the study profiled T cell repertoires from 500 to 800 subjects and related those repertoires to cytomegalovirus serostatus. The study combined high-throughput TCR immunosequencing, statistical association of individual TCRs with disease status, and machine learning to predict cytomegalovirus infection status. Besides the first cohort of some 670 subjects, a separate validation cohort made up of over 100 different subjects was used. A later analysis re-examined previously published TCR beta repertoires from just over 650 donors and added high-resolution HLA genotyping to investigate patterns of TCR occurrence. Donor age, sex, ethnicity and CMV serostatus were collected together with the repertoire data. Typing coverage differed by locus: A, B, C, DRB1 and DQB1 were typed in about 629-640 donors, DQA1 in approximately 520, DPA1 in around 600, and DPB1 in roughly 470. An early release covering roughly 600 HLA-typed donors comprised about 290 gigabases of sequencing data and 85 million or so unique TCR sequences. Among 398 genotyped donors of the cohort, an average of approximately 240,000 unique TCR beta nucleotide sequences was sequenced per donor, of which about 19% were non-productive. In the later analysis, no new phenotypic data were used to find candidate immune exposures; instead, reliance was placed on TCR beta sequences and their occurrence across donors. Of the roughly 420 genotyped donors, over 80% were placed in the genetic ancestry cluster associated with self-reported Caucasian donors.

The library was obtained by the immunoSEQ multiplex PCR assay. For the multiplex PCR, a mixture combining 60 forward primers for TCR Vbeta segments and 13 reverse primers for TCR Jbeta segments was used. A multiplex PCR assay on genomic DNA amplified the CDR3 region of rearranged TCR beta genes. Amplified TCR beta libraries were sequenced as 87-base-pair reads on the Illumina HiSeq System. The study's own analysis went as follows. In a later analysis, roughly 80 million unique TCR beta chains were counted across the roughly 610 repertoires, and some 10 million of these chains were shared by at least two donors. Raw reads were error-corrected and collapsed into unique sequences with a nearest-neighbor algorithm that merged closely related sequences to remove PCR and sequencing errors. V, D and J gene segments were assigned by aligning CDR3 sequences to IMGT reference sequences. For a sequence to be retained, at least a six-nucleotide match to both a V gene segment and a J gene segment was required. Rearrangements were classified as productive when the CDR3 lacked stop codons and remained in frame with V and J, and all other rearrangements were classified as non-productive. CDR3 was defined by IMGT convention, running from the second conserved V-encoded cysteine to the conserved J-encoded phenylalanine. Sequences without an unambiguous match to a single V gene segment were excluded from the earlier analysis of 450 to 750 of the donors. In an earlier analysis of some 590 of the donors, V segments were called functional above 56.7% productive rearrangements and were called segregating when the between-donor standard deviation exceeded 5%. A statistical classification framework was built for diagnosing cytomegalovirus status from the catalog of TCR beta chain sequences. V and J gene assignment, in a later analysis, came from comparing TCR nucleotide sequences with IMGT/GENE-DB human TR gene sequences. Using the TCRdist pipeline, a later analysis assigned CDR3 sequences along with most-parsimonious VDJ recombination scenarios. In a later analysis, each TCR beta chain was defined by its CDR3 amino acid sequence together with its V-gene family, and reads without a unique V-gene family were excluded. To address suspected cross-contamination and a sequencing artifact, a later analysis removed approximately 600 highly shared, low-generation-probability nucleotide sequences. In a later analysis, a clonal expansion index for each public chain was calculated from normalized within-repertoire ranks of inferred template counts. In a later analysis, generation probabilities were computed with a VDJ recombination model fitted to out-of-frame rearrangements, and the resulting probabilities were checked against IGoR. A later analysis scored TCR-TCR, TCR-HLA and TCR-CMV co-occurrence with hypergeometric tests, applying a repertoire-size bias correction to TCR pairs. False discovery rates were estimated in a later analysis by permuting HLA or CMV assignments 20 times. In a later analysis, co-occurring TCRs were grouped using DBSCAN, with TCRdist sequence similarity added in when clustering inside HLA-allele-positive subsets. Repertoires with fewer than 30,000 or more than 120,000 public chains, plus five repertoires with anomalous nucleotide sharing, were excluded from co-occurrence clustering. Sourced from immuneACCESS, this table was stored by TCRdb with only in-frame sequences that have V and J called. A share of the clones is absent; for the studies checked, an unresolved V gene accounts for under half, and the remainder has no known explanation. V, J and clone size are those of that table, while D and trimming were read from the DNA. Counted in this sample were 100,000 to 150,000 clones; approximately 83% of them appeared once. The ten most abundant clones make up 0.95% to 1.5% of the sample.

The paper's findings and limits, for the study overall: When HLA alleles, especially DR and DQ, strongly co-occurred, TCR associations were difficult to assign to individual alleles. A further reported finding was that TCR beta sequences accurately predicted the HLA-A and HLA-B alleles for most subjects in the first cohort. Most TCR sequences were observed very rarely across donors, whereas some public TCRs were present in many individuals. Linkage disequilibrium might explain the correlated functional status among segregating V segments, but an unknown experimental factor could not be excluded. In vitro tests confirmed that a few of the cytomegalovirus-associated TCR beta chains recognize cytomegalovirus antigens. Because some donors lacked HLA typing at each locus, the association tests relied only on the typed subset. A total of fewer than 200 TCR beta chains were listed by the study as associated with cytomegalovirus. Because counts were too low, seventeen rarely observed V segments, including chromosome 9 orphons, were excluded from the earlier analysis of roughly 580 of the donors. In a later analysis, HLA-associated TCR beta chains showed more clonal expansion and lower generation probabilities than non-associated chains that were equally common. The classifier was reported to diagnose cytomegalovirus status with high specificity and sensitivity in both the original cohort and the validation cohort. The authors suggested that the approach could potentially be extended to other disease states and immunological phenotypes. In a later analysis, TCR association rates were found to vary across HLA loci, with the most associated TCRs seen for DRB1 alleles and the fewest for HLA-C alleles. Immune exposure information for the cohort was limited to CMV serostatus. In a later analysis, most CMV-associated TCR beta chains were found to appear HLA-restricted, with HLA associations seemingly driven largely by CMV exposure. In a later analysis, several top co-occurrence clusters were reported to appear linked to parvovirus B19, influenza, CMV and Epstein-Barr virus. V-gene and J-gene trimming of TCR beta chains was associated with a missense DCLRE1C variant in a later genetic analysis, and the association was replicated in an independent cohort. Presence/absence analyses assumed roughly uniform sequencing depth across donors, an assumption that may not hold. Specific HLA alleles were associated with around 18,000 TCR beta sequences at a false discovery rate of 0.05 in a later analysis. Compared with the roughly 600-donor mean, donors in an Asian-associated ancestry cluster had fewer N-insertions in productive TCRs, according to a later genetic analysis. Because the 87-base-pair reads could not distinguish some IMGT-functional V segments, including TRBV6-2 and TRBV6-3, those segments were excluded. A cluster of highly shared sequence variants was judged likely to be a technical artifact of the sequencing pipeline. Only TCR beta chains were sequenced in this cohort, and the absence of alpha or paired-chain data limited detectable features. Broadly in line with IMGT annotations, most TCR beta V segments showed up in productive rearrangements about 87% or about 30% of the time in an earlier analysis of some 590 of the donors.

V drops 4 bases and J drops 9 bases, leaving 15 bases in between. The CDR3 covers 13 residues, taking in both the cysteine and the phenylalanine. The retained sequence is limited to the CDR3, 39 bases, with the frame set at the first base. Per the germline V gene (reference sequence), MNHEY is the CDR1 and SMNVEV is the CDR2. This TCR was sampled from a girl aged 2-10 years in good health and CMV-seronegative. The rearrangement combines TRBV27 with TRBJ1-1; the D gene lacks a confident call. The sequenced material came from PBMCs. In nucleotides, the sequence is TGTGCCAGCAGTTATGGGCCGGATACTCAAGCTTTCTTT. Protein translation: CASSYGPDTQAFF.